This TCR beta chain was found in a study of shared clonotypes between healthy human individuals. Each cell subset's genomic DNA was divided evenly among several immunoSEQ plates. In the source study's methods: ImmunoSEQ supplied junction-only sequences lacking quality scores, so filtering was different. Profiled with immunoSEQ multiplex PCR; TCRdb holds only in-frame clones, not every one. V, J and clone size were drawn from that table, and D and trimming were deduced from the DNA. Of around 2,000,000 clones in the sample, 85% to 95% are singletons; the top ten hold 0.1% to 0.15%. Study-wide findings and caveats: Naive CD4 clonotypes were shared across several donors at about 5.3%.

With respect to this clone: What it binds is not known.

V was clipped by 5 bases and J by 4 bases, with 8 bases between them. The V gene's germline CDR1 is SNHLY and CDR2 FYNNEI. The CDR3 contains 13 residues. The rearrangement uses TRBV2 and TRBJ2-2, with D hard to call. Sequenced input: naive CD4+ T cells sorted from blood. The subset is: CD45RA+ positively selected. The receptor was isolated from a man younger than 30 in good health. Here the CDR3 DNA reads TGTGCCAGCAGTCTGGAGATCACCGGGGAGCTGTTTTTT. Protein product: CASSLEITGELFF.